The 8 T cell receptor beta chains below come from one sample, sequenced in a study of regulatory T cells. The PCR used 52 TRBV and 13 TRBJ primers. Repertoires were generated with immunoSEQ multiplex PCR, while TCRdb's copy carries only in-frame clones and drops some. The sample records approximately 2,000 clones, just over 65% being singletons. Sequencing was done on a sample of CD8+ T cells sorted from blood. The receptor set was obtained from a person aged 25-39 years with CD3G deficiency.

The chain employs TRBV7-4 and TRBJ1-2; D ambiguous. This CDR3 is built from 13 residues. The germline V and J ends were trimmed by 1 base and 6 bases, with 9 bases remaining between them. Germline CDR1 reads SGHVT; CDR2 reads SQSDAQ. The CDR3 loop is CASSLGPQDGYTF. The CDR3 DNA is TGTGCCAGCAGCTTAGGCCCCCAGGATGGCTACACCTTC.

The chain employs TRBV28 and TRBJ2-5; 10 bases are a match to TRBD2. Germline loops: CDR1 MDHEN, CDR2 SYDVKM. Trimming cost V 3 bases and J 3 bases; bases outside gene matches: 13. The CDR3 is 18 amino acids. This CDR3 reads CASSLGFIAGGREETQYF. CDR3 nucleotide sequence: TGTGCCAGCAGTTTGGGATTTATAGCGGGGGGAAGGGAAGAGACCCAGTACTTC.

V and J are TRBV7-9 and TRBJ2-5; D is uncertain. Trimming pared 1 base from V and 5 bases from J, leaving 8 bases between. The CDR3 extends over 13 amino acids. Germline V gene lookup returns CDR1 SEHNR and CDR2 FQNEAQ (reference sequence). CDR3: CASSLEIGETQYF. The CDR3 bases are TGTGCCAGCAGCTTAGAGATCGGTGAGACCCAGTACTTC. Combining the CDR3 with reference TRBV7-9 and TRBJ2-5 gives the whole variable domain DTGVSQNPRHKITKRGQNVTFRCDPISEHNRLYWYRQTLGQGPEFLTYFQNEAQLEKSRLLSDRFSAERPKGSFSTLEIQRTEQGDSAMYLCASSLEIGETQYFGPGTRLLVL.

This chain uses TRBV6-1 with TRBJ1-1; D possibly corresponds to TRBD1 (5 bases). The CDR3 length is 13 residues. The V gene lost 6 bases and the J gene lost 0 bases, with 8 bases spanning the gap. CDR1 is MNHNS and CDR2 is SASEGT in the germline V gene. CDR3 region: CASRGDLNTEAFF. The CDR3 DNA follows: TGTGCCAGCAGGGGGGACTTGAACACTGAAGCTTTCTTT.

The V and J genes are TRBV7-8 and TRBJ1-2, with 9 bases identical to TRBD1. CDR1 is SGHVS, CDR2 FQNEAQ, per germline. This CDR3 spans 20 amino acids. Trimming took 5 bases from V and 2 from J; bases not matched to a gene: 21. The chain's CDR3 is CASSHNQGIRDRELNYGYTF. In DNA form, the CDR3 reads TGTGCCAGCAGCCACAACCAGGGAATCCGGGACAGGGAGTTAAACTATGGCTACACCTTC.

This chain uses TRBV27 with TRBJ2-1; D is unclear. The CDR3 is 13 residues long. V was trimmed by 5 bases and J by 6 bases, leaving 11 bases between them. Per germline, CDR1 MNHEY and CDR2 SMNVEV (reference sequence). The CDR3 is CASSPMGGNEQFF. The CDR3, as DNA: TGTGCCAGCAGTCCAATGGGCGGCAATGAGCAGTTCTTC.

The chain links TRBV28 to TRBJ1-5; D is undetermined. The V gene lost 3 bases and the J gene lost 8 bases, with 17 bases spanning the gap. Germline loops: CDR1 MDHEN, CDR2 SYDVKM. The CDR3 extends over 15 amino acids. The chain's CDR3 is CASSLSLRVLEPQHF. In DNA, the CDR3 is TGTGCCAGCAGTTTGTCCCTGAGGGTTCTGGAGCCCCAGCATTTT.

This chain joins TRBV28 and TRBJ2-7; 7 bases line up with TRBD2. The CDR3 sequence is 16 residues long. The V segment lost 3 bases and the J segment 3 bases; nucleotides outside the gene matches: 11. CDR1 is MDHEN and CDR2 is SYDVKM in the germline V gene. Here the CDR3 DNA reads TGTGCCAGCAGTTTGCCCTACGGGAGGTCGAACTACGAGCAGTACTTC. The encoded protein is CASSLPYGRSNYEQYF.